The TCR beta chain described here comes from a study of blood T cell repertoires in COVID-19. Study as a whole: There were acute and convalescent COVID-19 samples, and they came from the United States, Italy and Spain.

This clone was seen a single time. Original processing notes: For nucleated cells, counts were estimated from reference gene primer amplification. Sequencing used immunoSEQ multiplex PCR; TCRdb keeps in-frame clones, though not all of them. D and trimming were read from the DNA, whereas the V and J calls and clone size are those reported in that table. The profile shows 300,000 to 450,000 clones, 89% of them singletons. From germline, CDR1 is MGHDK and CDR2 SYGVNS. Trimming at V came to 3 bases and at J to 7 bases, leaving 5 bases not matched to a gene. This CDR3 has 15 residues. It was during active infection that Seattle patients were enrolled and then longitudinally followed.

The chain has TRBV25-1 and TRBJ2-3; 12 bases match TRBD2. This clonotype originated in a woman in her 30s with COVID-19, enrolled during active disease. The sequenced sample consisted of peripheral blood. In DNA form, the CDR3 reads TGTGCCAGCAGTGATGGACTAGCGGGGAAGAATACGCAGTATTTT. It encodes CASSDGLAGKNTQYF.